The table lists the clone carrying this T cell receptor beta chain with a few counts. As yet, its antigen is unknown. The CDR3 sequence is 15 residues long. Trimming shortened V by 0 bases and J by 7 bases, and 13 bases separated the two germline ends. The germline V gene has CDR1 LGHNA and CDR2 YSLEER. Assay used: immunoSEQ multiplex PCR; TCRdb lists only in-frame clones, some missing. The sample carries some 51,000 clones, just under 80% recorded once. These data belong to a study of a mutant IDH1 vaccine in newly diagnosed glioma. Time point reported: week 5, during vaccination. Vaccination used 300 ug of mutant IDH1 20-mer peptide per dose, with topical imiquimod.

Material: PBMCs, obtained from a glioma patient whose treatment included an IDH1 peptide vaccine. This chain joins TRBV4-3 and TRBJ1-5; D gene unclear. The sequence was collected from a woman aged 40 to 55 with glioma. CDR3 residues: CASSQDPSPRQPQHF. Here the CDR3 DNA reads TGCGCCAGCAGCCAAGATCCCTCGCCACGACAGCCCCAGCATTTT.